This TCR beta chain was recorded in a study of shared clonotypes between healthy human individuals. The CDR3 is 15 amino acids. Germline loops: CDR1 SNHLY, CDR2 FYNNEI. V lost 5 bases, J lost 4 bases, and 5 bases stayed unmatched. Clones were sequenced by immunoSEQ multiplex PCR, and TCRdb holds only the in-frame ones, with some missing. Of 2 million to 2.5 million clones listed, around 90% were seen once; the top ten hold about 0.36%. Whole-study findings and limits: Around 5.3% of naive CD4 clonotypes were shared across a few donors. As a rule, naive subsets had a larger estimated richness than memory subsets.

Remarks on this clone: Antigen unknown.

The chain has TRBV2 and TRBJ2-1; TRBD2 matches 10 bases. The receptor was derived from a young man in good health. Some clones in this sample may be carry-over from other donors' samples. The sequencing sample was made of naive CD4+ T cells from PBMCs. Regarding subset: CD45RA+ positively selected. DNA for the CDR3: TGTGCCAGCAGTAGGGGTAGCGGGAGGTACAATGAGCAGTTCTTC. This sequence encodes CASSRGSGRYNEQFF.